This TCR beta chain was obtained from a study of cytomegalovirus exposure and HLA in healthy donors. Study details: There were approximately 80 million unique TCRs (from HLA-typed donors) in an early data release. Study outcomes and limitations: Later, an analysis showed that TCR beta chains associated with HLA were more clonally expanded than others that were equally common.

The PCR had 60 Vbeta and 13 Jbeta primers. TCRdb's table, derived via immunoSEQ multiplex PCR, lists solely in-frame clones and lacks some. The table counts approximately 70,000 clones; roughly 5% lies in the top ten. Donors likely had unrecorded immune exposures despite being nominally healthy when sampled. As concerns this clone: What it recognizes is unknown.

The CDR3 extends over 15 amino acids. The germline gives CDR1 KGHSH, CDR2 LQKENI. Deletions cut 2 bases from V and 1 base from J, with 11 bases between. The material sequenced was PBMCs. The origin of this receptor is a woman between 40 and 50 years old in good health and CMV-seropositive. The chain has TRBV18 and TRBJ1-1, with a possible D match to TRBD1 (6 bases). CDR3 in amino acids: CASSPYREGNTEAFF. CDR3 DNA: TGTGCCAGCTCACCATACAGGGAGGGGAACACTGAAGCTTTCTTT.